This T cell receptor beta chain was recorded in a study of T cell clonotyping in hematopoietic cell transplantation (dated by TCRdb to about 2021). General notes on the study: Pretransplant recipient samples were obtained after cytoreduction. The study collected some 150 blood samples from some 35 consecutive transplant recipients and their related donors. Recruitment of patients was conducted between late 2015 and January 2017, and follow-up was continued until September 2020 or death. Summary of the overall study and its limitations: Broader TCR repertoire diversity after transplant was predicted by Inverse Simpson Index values from donors and from recipients before transplant. Recipient TCR diversity fell after transplant, with pathologically expanded clonotypes rising progressively from day 30 to day 180. Overlap with donor repertoires was found for only a small fraction of recipient repertoires, with over 95% found to appear de novo at the given depth. The sample size was limited and the cells went unsorted, which meant the CD4 and CD8 repertoire contributions could not be told apart.

The time point label, as the study defines it: recipient sample about 28 days before transplant, after cytoreduction. Blood from recipients was drawn about 28 days before transplant and again at days 30, 100 and 180 after transplant. Nuclei Lysis Solution was used to extract genomic DNA from fresh or cryopreserved unfractionated peripheral blood mononuclear cells. The immunoSEQ assay, a bias-controlled multiplex PCR using V- and J-specific primers, was used to amplify TCR beta CDR3 regions from genomic DNA. A second PCR step added a proprietary barcode and Illumina adapter sequences to the CDR3 amplicons. CDR3 libraries were sequenced on an Illumina MiSeq instrument. Concerning the study's data processing: immunoSEQ Analyzer 3.0 was used for export and quality control, with R Bioconductor and Immunarch used for downstream analyses. Only productive rearrangements in the normalized downsampled data set were used to calculate repertoire metrics. In the normalized cohort, a clonotype counted as pathologically expanded if the clonotype was larger than 5 templates. The Inverse Simpson Index served as the measure of repertoire diversity. To capture all clonotypes, the CMV-specificity analyses were run on the non-normalized data set. TCRdb retrieved this table from immuneACCESS and kept in-frame rearrangements only. Not all clones are present; in checked studies, unresolved V genes account for under half, and no reason is known for the remainder. V and J calls and clone size are those listed in that table; D and trimming were worked out from the DNA. The sample records approximately 80,000 clones, 90% to 96% of which are singletons. Jointly, the top ten make up 1.5% to 2% of the sample.

A word on this clone: Its target antigen remains unknown. No much larger clone exists at a distance of one base, and base qualities are not known.

V is cut by 0 bases and J by 2 bases, and the space between the germline ends is 9 bases. The germline V gene encodes CDR1 MNHEY and CDR2 SVGAGI. There are 15 amino acids in the CDR3, from cysteine to phenylalanine inclusive. Only CDR3 DNA is held: 45 bases, read in frame from base 1. The sequence links TRBV6-5 to TRBJ2-3; the best D guess is TRBD1, with 5 bases matching. This TCR was sampled from a woman aged 50 to 65 with acute myeloid leukemia. Some clones in this sample may be carry-over from other donors' samples. Source: peripheral blood mononuclear cells, taken before stem cell transplant. The CDR3: CASSYSRQTTDTQYF. The nucleotides read TGTGCCAGCAGTTACTCGAGACAGACCACAGATACGCAGTATTTT.